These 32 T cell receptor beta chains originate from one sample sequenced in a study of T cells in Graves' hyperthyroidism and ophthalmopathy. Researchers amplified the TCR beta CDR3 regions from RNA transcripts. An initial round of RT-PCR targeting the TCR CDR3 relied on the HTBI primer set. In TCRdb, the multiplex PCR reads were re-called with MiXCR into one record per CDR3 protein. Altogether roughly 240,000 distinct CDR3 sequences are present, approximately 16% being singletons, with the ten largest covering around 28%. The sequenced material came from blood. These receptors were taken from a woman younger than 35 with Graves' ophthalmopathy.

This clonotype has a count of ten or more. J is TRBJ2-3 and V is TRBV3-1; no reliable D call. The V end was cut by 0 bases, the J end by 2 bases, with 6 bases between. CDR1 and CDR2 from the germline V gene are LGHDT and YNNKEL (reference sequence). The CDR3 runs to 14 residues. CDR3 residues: CASSQDGYTDTQYF. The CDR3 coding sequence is TGTGCCAGCAGCCAAGACGGCTACACAGATACGCAGTATTTT.

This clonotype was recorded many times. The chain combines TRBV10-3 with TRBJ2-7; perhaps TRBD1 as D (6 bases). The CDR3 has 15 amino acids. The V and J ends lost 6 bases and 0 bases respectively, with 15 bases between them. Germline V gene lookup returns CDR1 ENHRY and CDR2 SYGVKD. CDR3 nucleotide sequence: TGTGCCATCAGCCCGACAGGTGGGGGCTCCTACGAGCAGTACTTC. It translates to CAISPTGGGSYEQYF.

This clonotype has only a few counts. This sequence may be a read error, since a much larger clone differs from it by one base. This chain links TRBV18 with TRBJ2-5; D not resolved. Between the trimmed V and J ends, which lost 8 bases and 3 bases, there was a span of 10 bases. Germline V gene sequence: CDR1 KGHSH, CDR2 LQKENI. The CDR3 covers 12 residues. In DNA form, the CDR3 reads TGTGCCAGCCCATTTCTTGAAGAGACCCAGTACTTC. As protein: CASPFLEETQYF.

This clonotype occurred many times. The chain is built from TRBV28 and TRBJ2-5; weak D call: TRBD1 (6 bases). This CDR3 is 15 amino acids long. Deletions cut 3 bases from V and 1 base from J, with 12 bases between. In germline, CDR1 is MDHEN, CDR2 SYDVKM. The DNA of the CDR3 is TGTGCCAGCAGTTTGGGACAAGATATCCAAGAGACCCAGTACTTC. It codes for CASSLGQDIQETQYF.

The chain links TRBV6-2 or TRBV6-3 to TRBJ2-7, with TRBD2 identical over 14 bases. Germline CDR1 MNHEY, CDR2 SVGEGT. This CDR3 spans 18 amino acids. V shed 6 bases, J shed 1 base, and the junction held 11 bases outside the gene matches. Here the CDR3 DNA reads TGTGCCAGCAGCCAGACTAGCGGGAGGGCCCTTGGGTCCTACGAGCAGTACTTC. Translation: CASSQTSGRALGSYEQYF.

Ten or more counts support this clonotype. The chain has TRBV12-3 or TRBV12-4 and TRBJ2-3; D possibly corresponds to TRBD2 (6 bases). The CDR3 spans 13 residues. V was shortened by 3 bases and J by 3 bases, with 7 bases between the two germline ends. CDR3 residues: CASSFRETDTQYF. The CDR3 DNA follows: TGTGCCAGCAGTTTTCGGGAGACAGATACGCAGTATTTT.

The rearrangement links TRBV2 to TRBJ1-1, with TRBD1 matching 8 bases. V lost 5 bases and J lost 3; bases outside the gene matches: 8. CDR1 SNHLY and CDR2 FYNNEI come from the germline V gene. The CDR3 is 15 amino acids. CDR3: CASSRTGLEDTEAFF. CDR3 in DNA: TGTGCCAGCAGTCGGACAGGGTTAGAGGACACTGAAGCTTTCTTT.

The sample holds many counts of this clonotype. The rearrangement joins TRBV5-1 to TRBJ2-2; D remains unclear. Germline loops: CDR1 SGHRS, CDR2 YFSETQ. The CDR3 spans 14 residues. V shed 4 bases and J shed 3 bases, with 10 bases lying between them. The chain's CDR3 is CASSLWHDTGELFF. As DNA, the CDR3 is TGCGCCAGCAGCCTCTGGCATGACACCGGGGAGCTGTTTTTT.

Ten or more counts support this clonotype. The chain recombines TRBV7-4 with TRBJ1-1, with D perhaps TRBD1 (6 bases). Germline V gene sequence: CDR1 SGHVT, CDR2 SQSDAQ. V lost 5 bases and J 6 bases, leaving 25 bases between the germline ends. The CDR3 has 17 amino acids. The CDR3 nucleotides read TGTGCCAGCAGCAAAGGGGGATTGCAGGGGAGTTTAGCTGAAGCTTTCTTT. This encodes CASSKGGLQGSLAEAFF.

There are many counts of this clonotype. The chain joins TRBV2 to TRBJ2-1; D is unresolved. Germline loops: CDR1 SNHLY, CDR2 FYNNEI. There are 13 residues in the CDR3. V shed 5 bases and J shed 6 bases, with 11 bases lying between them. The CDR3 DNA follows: TGTGCCAGCAGTAGTGGTGTCGGCAATGAGCAGTTCTTC. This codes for CASSSGVGNEQFF.

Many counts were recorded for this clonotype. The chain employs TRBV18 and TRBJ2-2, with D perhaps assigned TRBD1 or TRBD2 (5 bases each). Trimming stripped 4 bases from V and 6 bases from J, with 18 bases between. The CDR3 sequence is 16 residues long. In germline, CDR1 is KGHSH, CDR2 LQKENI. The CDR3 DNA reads TGTGCCAGCTCACAGTCCGGGACCACCTTGGCCGGGGAGCTGTTTTTT. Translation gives CASSQSGTTLAGELFF.

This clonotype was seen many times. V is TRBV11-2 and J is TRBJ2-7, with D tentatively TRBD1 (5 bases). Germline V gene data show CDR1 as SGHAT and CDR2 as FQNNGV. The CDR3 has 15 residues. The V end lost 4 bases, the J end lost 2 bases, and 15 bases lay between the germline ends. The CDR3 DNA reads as TGTGCCAGCAGCTCCCACGCAGGGTGGACCTACGAGCAGTACTTC. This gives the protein CASSSHAGWTYEQYF. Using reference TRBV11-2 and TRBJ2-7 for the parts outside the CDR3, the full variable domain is EAGVAQSPRYKIIEKRQSVAFWCNPISGHATLYWYQQILGQGPKLLIQFQNNGVVDDSQLPKDRFSAERLKGVDSTLKIQPAKLEDSAVYLCASSSHAGWTYEQYFGPGTRLTVT.

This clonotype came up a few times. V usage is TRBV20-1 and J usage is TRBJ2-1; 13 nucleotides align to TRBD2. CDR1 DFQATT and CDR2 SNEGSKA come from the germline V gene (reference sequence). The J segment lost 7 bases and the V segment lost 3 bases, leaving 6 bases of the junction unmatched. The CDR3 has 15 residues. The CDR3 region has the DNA TGCAGTGCTAGTTCCGGGACTAGCGGGGATAATGAGCAGTTCTTC. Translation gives CSASSGTSGDNEQFF.

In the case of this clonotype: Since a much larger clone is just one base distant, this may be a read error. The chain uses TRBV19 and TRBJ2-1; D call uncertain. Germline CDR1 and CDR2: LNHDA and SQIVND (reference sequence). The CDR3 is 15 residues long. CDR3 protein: CASSRADSSYNEQLF. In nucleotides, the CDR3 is TGTGCCAGTAGTCGGGCGGATAGCTCCTACAATGAGCAGCTCTTC. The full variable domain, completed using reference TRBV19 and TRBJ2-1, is DGGITQSPKYLFRKEGQNVTLSCEQNLNHDAMYWYRQDPGQGLRLIYYSQIVNDFQKGDIAEGYSVSREKKESFPLTVTSAQKNPTAFYLCASSRADSSYNEQLFGPGTRLTVL.

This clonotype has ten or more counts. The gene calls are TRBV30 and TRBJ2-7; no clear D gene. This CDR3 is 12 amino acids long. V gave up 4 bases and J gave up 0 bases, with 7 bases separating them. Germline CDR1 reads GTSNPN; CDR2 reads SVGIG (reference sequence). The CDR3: CAWNKDSYEQYF. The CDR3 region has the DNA TGTGCCTGGAATAAGGACTCCTACGAGCAGTACTTC.

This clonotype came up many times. This chain's CDR3 is CAISEPPGRSSYEQYF. As DNA, the CDR3 is TGTGCCATCAGTGAGCCTCCGGGACGCAGCTCCTACGAGCAGTACTTC. This rearrangement joins TRBV10-3 to TRBJ2-7; either TRBD1 or TRBD2 may supply D (5 bases each). Germline CDR1 and CDR2: ENHRY and SYGVKD. The CDR3 runs to 16 residues. Deletions cut 2 bases from V and 0 bases from J, with 14 bases between.

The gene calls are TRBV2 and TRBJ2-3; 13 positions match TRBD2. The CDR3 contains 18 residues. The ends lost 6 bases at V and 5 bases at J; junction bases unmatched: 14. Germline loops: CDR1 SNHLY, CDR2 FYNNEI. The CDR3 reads CASSWTSGRGSLGDTQYF. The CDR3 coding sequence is TGTGCCAGCAGCTGGACTAGCGGGAGAGGAAGTTTGGGAGATACGCAGTATTTT.

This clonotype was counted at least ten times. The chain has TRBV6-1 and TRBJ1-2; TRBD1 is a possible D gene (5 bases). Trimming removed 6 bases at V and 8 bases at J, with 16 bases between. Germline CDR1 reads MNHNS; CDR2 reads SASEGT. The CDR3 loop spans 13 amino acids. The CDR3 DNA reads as TGTGCCAGCAGAGAACATAGACAGTGGGGCTACACCTTC. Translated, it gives CASREHRQWGYTF.

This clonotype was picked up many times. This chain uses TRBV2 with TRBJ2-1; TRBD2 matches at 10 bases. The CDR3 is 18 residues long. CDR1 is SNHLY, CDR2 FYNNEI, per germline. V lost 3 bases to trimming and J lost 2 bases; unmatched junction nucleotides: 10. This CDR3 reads CASSDPSGGAVAYNEQFF. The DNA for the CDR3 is TGTGCCAGCAGTGACCCTAGCGGGGGTGCAGTAGCCTACAATGAGCAGTTCTTC.

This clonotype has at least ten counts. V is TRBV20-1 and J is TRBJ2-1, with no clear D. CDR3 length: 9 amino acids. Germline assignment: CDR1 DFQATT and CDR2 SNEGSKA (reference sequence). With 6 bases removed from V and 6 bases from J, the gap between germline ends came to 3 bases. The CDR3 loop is CSASNEQFF. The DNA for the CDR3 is TGCAGTGCAAGCAATGAGCAGTTCTTC.

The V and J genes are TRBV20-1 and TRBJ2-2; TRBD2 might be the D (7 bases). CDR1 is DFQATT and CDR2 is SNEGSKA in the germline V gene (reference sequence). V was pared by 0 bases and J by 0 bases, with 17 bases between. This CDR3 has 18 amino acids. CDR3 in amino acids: CSARDLASGGPNTGELFF. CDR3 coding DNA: TGCAGTGCTAGAGATCTTGCTTCCGGGGGGCCGAACACCGGGGAGCTGTTTTTT.

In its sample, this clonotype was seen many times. This chain's CDR3 is CASSQRGGSYEQYF. For the CDR3, the DNA is TGTGCCAGCAGCCAACGGGGCGGTTCCTACGAGCAGTACTTC. V usage is TRBV4-2 and J usage is TRBJ2-7; D is perhaps TRBD1 or TRBD2 (5 bases each). Germline V lookup: CDR1 LGHNA, CDR2 YNFKEQ. This CDR3 is built from 14 residues. The germline V and J ends were trimmed by 2 bases and 1 base, with 9 bases remaining between them.

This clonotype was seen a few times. The CDR3 loop reads CASSRGDREINEQFF. The CDR3 nucleotides are TGTGCCAGCAGCCGCGGGGACAGGGAAATCAATGAGCAGTTCTTC. The V call is TRBV5-4, the J call TRBJ2-1; 9 bases align to TRBD1. This CDR3 region has 15 residues. Trimming took 4 bases from V and 6 from J; bases not matched to a gene: 8. Germline CDR1 SGHNT, CDR2 YYREEE (reference sequence).

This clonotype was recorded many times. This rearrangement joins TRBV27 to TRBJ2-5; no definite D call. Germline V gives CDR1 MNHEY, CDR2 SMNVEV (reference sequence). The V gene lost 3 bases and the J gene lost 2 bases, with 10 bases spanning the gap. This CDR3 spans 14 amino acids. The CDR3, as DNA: TGTGCCAGCAGTTTTGGATGGAGACAAGAGACCCAGTACTTC. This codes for CASSFGWRQETQYF.

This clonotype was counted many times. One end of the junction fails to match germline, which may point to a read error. CDR3 amino acids: CASSPRGSQKTQYF. CDR3 in DNA: TGTGCCAGCAGCCCCCGGGGAAGCCAAAAGACCCAGTACTTC. The J gene is TRBJ2-5, the V gene TRBV12-3 or TRBV12-4; tentatively, D is TRBD2 (5 bases). The CDR3 extends over 14 amino acids.

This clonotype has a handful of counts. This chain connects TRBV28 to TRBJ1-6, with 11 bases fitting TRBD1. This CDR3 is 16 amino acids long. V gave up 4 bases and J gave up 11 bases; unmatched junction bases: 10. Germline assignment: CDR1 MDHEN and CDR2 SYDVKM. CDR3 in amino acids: CASSSLGTGGSPPLHF. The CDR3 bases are TGTGCCAGCAGTTCTCTCGGGACAGGGGGAAGTCCACCCCTCCACTTT. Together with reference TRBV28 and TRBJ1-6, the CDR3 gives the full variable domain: DVKVTQSSRYLVKRTGEKVFLECVQDMDHENMFWYRQDPGLGLRLIYFSYDVKMKEKGDIPEGYSVSREKKERFSLILESASTNQTSMYLCASSSLGTGGSPPLHFGNGTRLTVT.

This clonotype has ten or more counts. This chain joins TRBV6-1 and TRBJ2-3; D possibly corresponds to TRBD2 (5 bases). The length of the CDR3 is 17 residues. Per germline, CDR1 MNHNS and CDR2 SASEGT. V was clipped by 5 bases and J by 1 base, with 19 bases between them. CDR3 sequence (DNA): TGTGCCAGCAGTTCCCCGGGGTATGTGGGAGGCACAGATACGCAGTATTTT. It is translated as CASSSPGYVGGTDTQYF.

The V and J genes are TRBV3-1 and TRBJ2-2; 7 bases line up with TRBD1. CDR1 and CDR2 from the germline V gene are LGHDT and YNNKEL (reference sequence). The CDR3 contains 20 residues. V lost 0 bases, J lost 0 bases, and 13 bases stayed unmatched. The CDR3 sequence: CASSQELGGRRLSNTGELFF. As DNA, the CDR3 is TGTGCCAGCAGCCAAGAGTTAGGGGGCAGGAGACTTTCGAACACCGGGGAGCTGTTTTTT.

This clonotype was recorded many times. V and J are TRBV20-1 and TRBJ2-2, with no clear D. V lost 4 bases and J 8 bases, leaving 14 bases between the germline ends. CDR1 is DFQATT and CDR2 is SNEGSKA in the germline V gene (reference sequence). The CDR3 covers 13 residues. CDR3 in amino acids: CSATPVSQGELFF. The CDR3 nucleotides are TGCAGTGCTACCCCTGTAAGCCAAGGGGAGCTGTTTTTT.

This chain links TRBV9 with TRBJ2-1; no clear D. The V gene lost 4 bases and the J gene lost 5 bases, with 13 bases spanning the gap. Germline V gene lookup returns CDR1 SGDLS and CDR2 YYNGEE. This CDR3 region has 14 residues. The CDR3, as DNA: TGTGCCAGCAGCCCCTCCCCGGTGGACAATGAGCAGTTCTTC. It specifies CASSPSPVDNEQFF.

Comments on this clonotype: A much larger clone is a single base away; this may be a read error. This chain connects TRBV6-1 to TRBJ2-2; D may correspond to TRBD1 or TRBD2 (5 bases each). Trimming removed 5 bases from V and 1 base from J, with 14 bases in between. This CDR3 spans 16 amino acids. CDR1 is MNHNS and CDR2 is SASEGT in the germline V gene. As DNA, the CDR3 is TGTGCCAGCAGTCACTATCCGGGGCTGAACACCGGGGAGCTGTTTTTT. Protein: CASSHYPGLNTGELFF.

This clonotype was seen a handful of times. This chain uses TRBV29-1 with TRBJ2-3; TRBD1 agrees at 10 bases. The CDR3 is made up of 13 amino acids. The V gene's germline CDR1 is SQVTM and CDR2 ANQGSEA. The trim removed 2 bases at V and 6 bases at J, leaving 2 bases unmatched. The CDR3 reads CSVEKDRGDTQYF. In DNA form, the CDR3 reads TGCAGCGTTGAAAAGGACAGGGGGGATACGCAGTATTTT.